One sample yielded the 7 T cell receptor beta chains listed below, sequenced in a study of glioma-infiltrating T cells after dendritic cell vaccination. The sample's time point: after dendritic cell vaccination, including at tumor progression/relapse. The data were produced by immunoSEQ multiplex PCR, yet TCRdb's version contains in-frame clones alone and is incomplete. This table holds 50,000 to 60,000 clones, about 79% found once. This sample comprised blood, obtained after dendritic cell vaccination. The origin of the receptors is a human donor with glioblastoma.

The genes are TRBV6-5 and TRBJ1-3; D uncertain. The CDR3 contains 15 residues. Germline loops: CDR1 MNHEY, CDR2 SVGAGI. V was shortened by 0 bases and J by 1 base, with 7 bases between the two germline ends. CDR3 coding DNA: TGTGCCAGCAGTTACTCGAGAGGGTCTGGAAACACCATATATTTT. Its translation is CASSYSRGSGNTIYF.

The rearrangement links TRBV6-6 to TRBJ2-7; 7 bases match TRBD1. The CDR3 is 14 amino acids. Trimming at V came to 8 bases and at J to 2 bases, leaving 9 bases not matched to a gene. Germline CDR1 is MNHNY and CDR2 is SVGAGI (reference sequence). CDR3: CASLPGTEPYEQYF. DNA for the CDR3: TGTGCCAGCCTTCCCGGGACAGAACCCTACGAGCAGTACTTC.

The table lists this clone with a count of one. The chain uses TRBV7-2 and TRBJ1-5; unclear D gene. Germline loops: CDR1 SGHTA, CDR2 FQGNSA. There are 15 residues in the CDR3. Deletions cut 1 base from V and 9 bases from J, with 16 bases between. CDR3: CASSLGYGGGGPQHF. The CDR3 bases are TGTGCCAGCAGCTTAGGGTACGGAGGCGGAGGGCCCCAGCATTTT.

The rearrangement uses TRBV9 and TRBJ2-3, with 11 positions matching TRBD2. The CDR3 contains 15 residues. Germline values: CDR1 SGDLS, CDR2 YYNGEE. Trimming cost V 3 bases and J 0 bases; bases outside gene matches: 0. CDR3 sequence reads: CASSGLAGSTDTQYF. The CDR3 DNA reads TGTGCCAGCAGCGGACTAGCGGGGAGCACAGATACGCAGTATTTT.

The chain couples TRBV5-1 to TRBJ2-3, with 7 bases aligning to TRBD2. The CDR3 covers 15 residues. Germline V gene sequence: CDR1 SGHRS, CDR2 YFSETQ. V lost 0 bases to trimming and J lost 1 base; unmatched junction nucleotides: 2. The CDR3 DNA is TGCGCCAGCAGCTTGGTCCGGGGGGGCACAGATACGCAGTATTTT. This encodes CASSLVRGGTDTQYF.

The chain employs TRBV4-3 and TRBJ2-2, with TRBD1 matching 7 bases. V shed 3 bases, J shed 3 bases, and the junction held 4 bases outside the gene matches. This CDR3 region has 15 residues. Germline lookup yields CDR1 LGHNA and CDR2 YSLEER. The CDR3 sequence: CASSQVQGDTGELFF. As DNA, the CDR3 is TGCGCCAGCAGCCAGGTTCAGGGGGACACCGGGGAGCTGTTTTTT.

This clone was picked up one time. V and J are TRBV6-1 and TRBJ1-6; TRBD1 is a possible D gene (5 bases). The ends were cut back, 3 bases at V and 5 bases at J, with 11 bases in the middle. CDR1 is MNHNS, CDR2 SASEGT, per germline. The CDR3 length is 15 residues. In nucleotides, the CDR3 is TGTGCCAGCAGTGACAGGGCGTTCGATAATTCACCCCTCCACTTT. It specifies CASSDRAFDNSPLHF.